The next 9 T cell receptor beta chains were all read from a single sample in a study of blood T cell repertoires in COVID-19 (dated by TCRdb to about 2020). Receptors were amplified or captured by the immunoSEQ multiplex PCR assay. The clones in this table, taken by TCRdb from immuneACCESS, are in-frame only. Not every clone is retained; where verified, under half of the shortfall comes from an unresolved V gene, and the cause of the rest is unknown. In all, the sample holds 110,000 to 150,000 clones, and roughly 80% of those were seen once. The leading ten clones occupy about 5.8% of the sample. The sequenced material came from peripheral blood. All receptors derive from a human donor in a cohort sampled during active COVID-19.

This clone has only one observation. The rearrangement joins TRBV4-2 to TRBJ1-5; D gene uncertain. Germline loops: CDR1 LGHNA, CDR2 YNFKEQ. The V gene lost 0 bases and the J gene lost 2 bases, with 8 bases spanning the gap. CDR3 length: 15 amino acids. CDR3 sequence: CASSQDAHGNQPQHF. For the CDR3, the DNA is TGTGCCAGCAGCCAAGATGCGCATGGCAATCAGCCCCAGCATTTT.

The V and J genes are TRBV29-1 and TRBJ1-1; D is possibly TRBD1 (5 bases). Trimming shortened V by 1 base and J by 7 bases, and 10 bases separated the two germline ends. Germline V lookup: CDR1 SQVTM, CDR2 ANQGSEA. This CDR3 comprises 12 residues. The CDR3 protein is CSVEGQKIEAFF. The CDR3 DNA sequence: TGCAGCGTTGAAGGACAGAAAATTGAAGCTTTCTTT.

The chain carries TRBV3-1 (or the pseudogene TRBV3-2) and TRBJ2-6; D gene uncertain. Germline values: CDR1 LGHDT, CDR2 YNNKEL (reference sequence). V was clipped by 8 bases and J by 0 bases, with 8 bases between them. The CDR3 covers 14 residues. In DNA form, the CDR3 reads TGTGCCAGCGGGCTGAGCTCTGGGGCCAACGTCCTGACTTTC. Translating it yields CASGLSSGANVLTF.

The gene calls are TRBV28 and TRBJ2-1, with 7 bases matching TRBD1. From germline, CDR1 is MDHEN and CDR2 SYDVKM. The V gene end was trimmed by 10 bases and the J gene end by 8 bases; junction bases not matched to a gene: 2. There are 10 residues in the CDR3. CDR3 protein: CATQGYEQFF. The CDR3 DNA is TGTGCCACACAGGGGTATGAGCAGTTCTTC.

This chain joins TRBV27 and TRBJ2-7; no definite D call. CDR1 and CDR2 (germline): MNHEY, SMNVEV (reference sequence). The CDR3 is 13 residues long. V lost 2 bases, J lost 3 bases, and 8 bases lay in between. The CDR3 reads CASSLRRDYEQYF. CDR3 nucleotide sequence: TGTGCCAGCAGTTTACGGAGAGACTACGAGCAGTACTTC.

This clone has only one observation. The CDR3 region is CASKRSGRSNEKLFF. The DNA of the CDR3 is TGTGCCAGCAAACGTTCAGGGAGGAGTAATGAAAAACTGTTTTTT. The J gene is TRBJ1-4, the V gene TRBV27, with D possibly TRBD1 on 5 matching bases. Trimming took 7 bases from V and 4 from J, leaving 16 bases between them. This CDR3 has 15 amino acids. The V gene's germline CDR1 is MNHEY and CDR2 SMNVEV (reference sequence).

The gene calls are TRBV7-2 and TRBJ1-6; D remains unclear. Trimming removed 5 bases from V and 0 bases from J, with 14 bases in between. This CDR3 spans 17 amino acids. Germline V CDR1 and CDR2: SGHTA, FQGNSA. The CDR3 loop is CASSPSAGGSYNSPLHF. Written as DNA, the CDR3 is TGTGCCAGCAGCCCGTCGGCGGGAGGCTCCTATAATTCACCCCTCCACTTT.

V usage is TRBV2 and J usage is TRBJ1-6; 7 bases align to TRBD1. Trimming took 6 bases from V and 7 from J; bases not matched to a gene: 6. CDR1 is SNHLY, CDR2 FYNNEI, per germline. The CDR3 covers 14 residues. The CDR3: CASSPGGQNSPLHF. Here the CDR3 DNA reads TGTGCCAGCAGCCCCGGGGGACAGAATTCACCCCTCCACTTT.

This CDR3 is CASSSGLITDTQYF. The CDR3 DNA is TGTGCCAGCAGCTCGGGACTCATCACAGATACGCAGTATTTT. The chain employs TRBV11-1 and TRBJ2-3, with D tentatively TRBD2 (6 bases). Trimming removed 4 bases from V and 2 bases from J, with 10 bases in between. Germline V gene sequence: CDR1 SGHAT, CDR2 FQDESV (reference sequence). CDR3 length equals 14 residues.